The 17 T cell receptor delta chains reported below all come from one sample, sequenced in a study of Vδ1+ human thymocytes. These receptors are not linked to any known antigen. RNA was extracted from the cells and then reverse transcribed. The CDR3 regions were amplified by multiplex PCR from V-gene primers to a constant-region primer. TCRdb re-called the multiplex PCR reads via CATT. The sample includes about 50,000 delta-chain clones, about 15% of them seen just once. Findings of the study overall: In the thymus, TRG and TRD repertoires looked highly polyclonal with Gaussian CDR3 lengths.

The sample comprised Vdelta1+ gamma-delta thymocytes from the thymus. Specified subset: FACS-sorted CD3+ TCRalphabeta- TCRVdelta1+ TCRVdelta2- thymocytes. The origin of the receptors is a girl under three years old who had congenital heart surgery.

This chain links TRDV1 with TRDJ1; 13 positions match TRDD3. This CDR3 is built from 22 residues. The germline CDR1 and CDR2 sequences are TSWWSYY and QGS. Trimming cost V 4 bases and J 2 bases; bases outside gene matches: 22. The CDR3 sequence is CALGGYTVTGGYAYPGTDKLIF. The CDR3 DNA reads TGTGCTCTTGGGGGGTATACCGTTACTGGGGGATACGCGTATCCGGGGACCGATAAACTCATCTTT.

This clone was detected only a few times. This sequence joins TRDV1 and TRDJ1; 9 nucleotides match TRDD3. Trimming took 2 bases from V and 0 from J; bases not matched to a gene: 4. In germline, CDR1 is TSWWSYY, CDR2 QGS. This CDR3 has 16 residues. CDR3: CALGENTGGHTDKLIF. CDR3 coding DNA: TGTGCTCTTGGGGAAAACACTGGGGGACACACCGATAAACTCATCTTT.

The chain joins TRDV1 to TRDJ1, with no clear D. Trimming pared 4 bases from V and 2 bases from J, leaving 17 bases between. CDR1 and CDR2 (germline): TSWWSYY, QGS. This CDR3 has 16 amino acids. The CDR3 bases are TGTGCTCTTGGGGGCAGGACGAGGTTGAGGACCGATAAACTCATCTTT. Its protein product is CALGGRTRLRTDKLIF.

The V and J genes are TRDV1 and TRDJ1; the match to TRDD3 covers 8 bases. The CDR3 totals 20 residues. Germline V CDR1 and CDR2: TSWWSYY, QGS. V shed 4 bases, J shed 2 bases, and the junction held 21 bases outside the gene matches. CDR3 region: CALGVLPPTWMYWGTDKLIF. CDR3 bases: TGTGCTCTTGGGGTTCTGCCCCCTACGTGGATGTACTGGGGGACCGATAAACTCATCTTT.

This clone was detected only a few times. The chain uses TRDV1 and TRDJ1, with 11 bases identical to TRDD3. The V segment lost 2 bases and the J segment 10 bases; nucleotides outside the gene matches: 30. The CDR3 covers 22 residues. Looked up from germline, CDR1 is TSWWSYY and CDR2 is QGS. The CDR3 DNA is TGTGCTCTTGGGGAAGTGATTCCCTTACTGGGGGATAAGAAGGTAGAAGAAGCGACACTCATCTTT. It is translated as CALGEVIPLLGDKKVEEATLIF.

V usage is TRDV1 and J usage is TRDJ1; 9 positions match TRDD3. Germline-derived CDR1 and CDR2 are TSWWSYY and QGS. CDR3 length equals 19 residues. Trimming at V came to 4 bases and at J to 2 bases, leaving 17 bases not matched to a gene. DNA of the CDR3: TGTGCTCTTGGGGTCCGTGGATGGGGGATAAGCCCCGAAACCGATAAACTCATCTTT. It yields the protein CALGVRGWGISPETDKLIF.

The chain recombines TRDV1 with TRDJ1, with 8 bases lining up with TRDD3. The CDR3 is 23 residues long. The germline V gene has CDR1 TSWWSYY and CDR2 QGS. The V gene end was trimmed by 3 bases and the J gene end by 1 base; junction bases not matched to a gene: 28. Here the CDR3 DNA reads TGTGCTCTTGGGGATCTCATATCCTTCCCTTTACTGGGGGCCCCGCCTGGCACCGATAAACTCATCTTT. This codes for CALGDLISFPLLGAPPGTDKLIF.

This clone appeared a few times. The V gene is TRDV1, the J gene TRDJ1; weak D call: TRDD3 (5 bases). Germline V gene data show CDR1 as TSWWSYY and CDR2 as QGS. The CDR3 consists of 17 residues. The V and J ends lost 0 bases and 0 bases respectively, with 14 bases between them. This chain's CDR3 is CALGELLGVSYTDKLIF. The CDR3 DNA follows: TGTGCTCTTGGGGAACTCCTTGGGGTCTCTTACACCGATAAACTCATCTTT.

There are a few counts of this clone. The chain combines TRDV1 with TRDJ1; a weak D match, TRDD2 (8 bases). Trimming stripped 4 bases from V and 8 bases from J, with 26 bases between. The CDR3 has 17 residues. CDR1 TSWWSYY and CDR2 QGS come from the germline V gene. CDR3 sequence: CALGVFLRRGDPEKLIF. CDR3 DNA sequence: TGTGCTCTTGGGGTCTTCCTACGACGGGGGGATCCGGAGAAACTCATCTTT.

About this clone itself: One end of the junction does not line up with germline, which may come from a read error. The J gene is TRDJ1, the V gene TRDV1; 12 bases are shared with TRDD3. The germline CDR1 and CDR2 sequences are TSWWSYY and QGS. The CDR3 is 21 residues long. In DNA, the CDR3 is TGCGCTCTTGGACCTTCCCCCCTCCGTACTGGGGGATACCCGTACACCGATAAACTCATCTTT. Protein sequence: CALGPSPLRTGGYPYTDKLIF.

Many counts were recorded for this clone. The V gene is TRDV2, the J gene TRDJ1; 11 bases agree with TRDD3. This CDR3 is built from 16 residues. Per germline, CDR1 GEAIGNYY and CDR2 EKD. V lost 5 bases and J lost 2; bases outside the gene matches: 9. CDR3 residues: CACVLLGDKATDKLIF. The CDR3 bases are TGTGCCTGTGTCTTACTGGGGGATAAGGCTACCGATAAACTCATCTTT.

The rearrangement uses TRDV1 and TRDJ1; 10 nucleotides match TRDD3. V shed 0 bases, J shed 2 bases, and the junction held 18 bases outside the gene matches. This CDR3 is built from 21 residues. CDR1 and CDR2 from the germline V gene are TSWWSYY and QGS. CDR3 residues: CALGELGGALLGDEGTDKLIF. The CDR3 DNA reads as TGTGCTCTTGGGGAACTAGGGGGAGCCTTACTGGGGGATGAAGGGACCGATAAACTCATCTTT.

This clone has a handful of counts. The chain links TRDV1 to TRDJ1; TRDD2 matches at 9 bases. This CDR3 has 20 residues. Germline assignment: CDR1 TSWWSYY and CDR2 QGS. J was trimmed by 3 bases and V by 4 bases; bases with no gene match: 21. CDR3 residues: CALGAFLHFRGMAEADKLIF. The CDR3 DNA reads as TGTGCTCTTGGGGCCTTCCTACATTTTAGGGGGATGGCCGAGGCCGATAAACTCATCTTT.

This clone was counted only a few times. The rearrangement uses TRDV1 and TRDJ1; 9 nucleotides agree with TRDD3. Germline trimming cut 2 bases from V and 0 bases from J; bases unmatched to any gene: 19. The CDR3 sequence is 21 residues long. The germline gives CDR1 TSWWSYY, CDR2 QGS. In DNA, the CDR3 is TGTGCTCTTGGGGAAAAGCCAAGAGGCGCTGGGGGATTGTGGTACACCGATAAACTCATCTTT. The encoded protein is CALGEKPRGAGGLWYTDKLIF.

This chain connects TRDV1 to TRDJ1; no reliable D call. Germline-derived CDR1 and CDR2 are TSWWSYY and QGS. CDR3 size: 26 residues. V lost 5 bases, J lost 0 bases, and 46 bases lay in between. The CDR3 DNA reads TGTGCTCTTGGGTTTCCGCAGTCAATGAATCGCATAAGGGAGCCCACAGGTGACCCGTACACCGATAAACTCATCTTT. This gives the protein CALGFPQSMNRIREPTGDPYTDKLIF.

This clone was picked up a small number of times. The V gene is TRAV29/DV5, the J gene TRDJ1; D unresolved. Germline V CDR1 and CDR2: NSMFDY, ISSIKDK. V was shortened by 0 bases and J by 2 bases, with 11 bases between the two germline ends. This CDR3 is 14 amino acids long. As DNA, the CDR3 is TGTGCAGCAAGCGAAGGGTGTATGACCGATAAACTCATCTTT. It translates to CAASEGCMTDKLIF. Full variable domain (missing parts from reference TRAV29/DV5 and TRDJ1): DQQVKQNSPSLSVQEGRISILNCDYTNSMFDYFLWYKKYPAEGPTFLISISSIKDKNEDGRFTVFLNKSAKHLSLHIVPSQPGDSAVYFCAASEGCMTDKLIFGKGTRVTVEP.

The rearrangement joins TRDV1 to TRDJ1; TRDD2 might be the D (5 bases). The CDR3 is 17 amino acids. Germline CDR1 and CDR2: TSWWSYY and QGS. Between the trimmed V and J ends, which lost 1 base and 4 bases, there was a span of 19 bases. CDR3 sequence (DNA): TGTGCTCTTGGGGAACCACCTACTTACATCGACATCGATAAACTCATCTTT. Its translation: CALGEPPTYIDIDKLIF.